These 21 T cell receptor beta chains were sequenced from one sample in a study of blood T cell repertoires in COVID-19. Profiling relied on immunoSEQ multiplex PCR, and the TCRdb table lists in-frame clones only, not all of them. Of 100,000 to 150,000 clones listed, 85% to 90% were seen once; the top ten hold just over 6.5%. Source material: peripheral blood. Receptor source: a man older than 75 with active or convalescent COVID-19.

The rearrangement uses TRBV7-9 and TRBJ1-5, with 7 bases lining up with TRBD1. The germline gives CDR1 SEHNR, CDR2 FQNEAQ (reference sequence). Germline trimming cut 2 bases from V and 3 bases from J; bases unmatched to any gene: 10. This CDR3 is 17 amino acids long. CDR3 sequence (DNA): TGTGCCAGCAGCTTATATTCCCGACAGGGACCCAATCAGCCCCAGCATTTT. Residues: CASSLYSRQGPNQPQHF.

The chain links TRBV7-2 to TRBJ2-5; 7 nucleotides agree with TRBD2. Trimming took 2 bases from V and 1 from J; bases not matched to a gene: 7. From germline, CDR1 is SGHTA and CDR2 FQGNSA. This CDR3 is 16 amino acids long. The CDR3 nucleotides read TGTGCCAGCAGCTTACTGGCGGGAGCCTCCCAAGAGACCCAGTACTTC. Protein: CASSLLAGASQETQYF.

The chain employs TRBV29-1 and TRBJ2-7; unclear D gene. CDR3 length: 15 amino acids. With 4 bases removed from V and 2 bases from J, the gap between germline ends came to 18 bases. Germline CDR1 reads SQVTM; CDR2 reads ANQGSEA. CDR3 sequence: CSVVPLWSSTYEQYF. The CDR3 nucleotides are TGCAGCGTTGTTCCTCTTTGGAGCAGTACCTACGAGCAGTACTTC.

V usage is TRBV4-1 and J usage is TRBJ1-1; no clear D gene. Trimming took off 3 bases at V and 4 bases at J, with 15 bases between the two ends. In germline, CDR1 is MGHRA, CDR2 YSYEKL. This CDR3 spans 15 amino acids. This CDR3 reads CASSHGELKATEAFF. CDR3 DNA sequence: TGCGCCAGCAGCCACGGGGAACTAAAGGCCACTGAAGCTTTCTTT.

J is TRBJ2-7 and V is TRBV4-3; TRBD2 aligns across 8 bases. This CDR3 is 15 amino acids long. Germline CDR1 and CDR2: LGHNA and YSLEER. V shed 1 base, J shed 5 bases, and the junction held 7 bases outside the gene matches. CDR3 loop: CASSQGTGGLDEQYF. CDR3 in DNA: TGCGCCAGCAGCCAAGGCACGGGAGGGCTCGACGAGCAGTACTTC.

In its sample, this clone was seen a few times. Other DNA sequences from this sample encode an identical CDR3 as well. J is TRBJ1-2 and V is TRBV2, with D tentatively TRBD1 (5 bases). There are 12 residues in the CDR3. CDR1 SNHLY and CDR2 FYNNEI come from the germline V gene. V was pared by 4 bases and J by 4 bases, with 7 bases between. The CDR3 is CASSADSYGYTF. CDR3 DNA: TGTGCCAGCAGTGCCGACAGCTATGGCTACACCTTC.

The rearrangement joins TRBV6-5 to TRBJ2-5; 7 bases align to TRBD2. This CDR3 spans 15 amino acids. Trimming removed 7 bases from V and 2 bases from J; junction bases left unmatched: 10. Per the germline V gene, CDR1 is MNHEY and CDR2 is SVGAGI. CDR3 in amino acids: CASTDEGLPQETQYF. Written as DNA, the CDR3 is TGTGCCAGCACCGATGAGGGACTACCTCAAGAGACCCAGTACTTC.

This clone was recorded once. The chain uses TRBV25-1 and TRBJ1-5; TRBD1 is a possible D gene (6 bases). Trimming took 2 bases from V and 5 from J, leaving 10 bases between them. Germline loops: CDR1 MGHDK, CDR2 SYGVNS. The CDR3 sequence is 14 residues long. CDR3 sequence reads: CASSEATGHQPQHF. The DNA of the CDR3 is TGTGCCAGCAGTGAAGCTACAGGGCATCAGCCCCAGCATTTT.

The rearrangement uses TRBV6-5 and TRBJ2-7; the match to TRBD2 covers 7 bases. The ends lost 6 bases at V and 3 bases at J; junction bases unmatched: 5. Germline V gives CDR1 MNHEY, CDR2 SVGAGI. This CDR3 is built from 13 residues. In nucleotides, the CDR3 is TGTGCCAGCAGGACGGGGGGTTTCTACGAGCAGTACTTC. It is translated as CASRTGGFYEQYF.

The chain is built from TRBV30 and TRBJ2-1; D uncertain. The CDR3 extends over 13 amino acids. Germline-derived CDR1 and CDR2 are GTSNPN and SVGIG (reference sequence). The germline V and J ends were trimmed by 0 bases and 3 bases, with 6 bases remaining between them. CDR3 loop: CAWSVVYYNEQFF. The CDR3 DNA reads TGTGCCTGGAGTGTCGTATACTACAATGAGCAGTTCTTC.

The chain is built from TRBV11-3 and TRBJ2-1; the D gene is possibly TRBD2 (5 bases). This CDR3 comprises 14 residues. Germline CDR1 is SGHNT and CDR2 is YENEEA. Trimming removed 7 bases from V and 6 bases from J, with 16 bases in between. CDR3 bases: TGTGCCAGCACCCTTGGTAGAGGGTCCAATGAGCAGTTCTTC. Translation: CASTLGRGSNEQFF.

This chain uses TRBV7-3 with TRBJ2-3; 9 bases agree with TRBD2. Trimming cost V 5 bases and J 11 bases; bases outside gene matches: 14. CDR3 size: 15 residues. Germline V lookup: CDR1 SGHTA, CDR2 FQGTGA. This chain's CDR3 is CASSLSSGTDSGQYF. CDR3 bases: TGTGCCAGCAGCCTGTCTAGCGGGACAGACTCGGGGCAGTATTTT.

The rearrangement uses TRBV4-3 and TRBJ2-1, with 7 bases fitting TRBD1. CDR1 and CDR2 (germline): LGHNA, YSLEER. The CDR3 has 15 amino acids. Trimming removed 3 bases from V and 3 bases from J; junction bases left unmatched: 5. The CDR3 DNA follows: TGCGCCAGCAGCCACGCAGGGGGAGTCTACAATGAGCAGTTCTTC. Protein: CASSHAGGVYNEQFF.

The chain carries TRBV19 and TRBJ2-2; 9 positions match TRBD1. V was clipped by 4 bases and J by 6 bases; unmatched bases: 6. CDR3 length: 15 residues. Germline V gene data show CDR1 as LNHDA and CDR2 as SQIVND (reference sequence). CDR3 region: CASSSGTGNPGELFF. The CDR3 DNA sequence: TGTGCCAGTAGTAGCGGGACAGGGAATCCCGGGGAGCTGTTTTTT.

The V call is TRBV7-6, the J call TRBJ2-1; D possibly corresponds to TRBD2 (8 bases). Germline assignment: CDR1 SGHVS and CDR2 FNYEAQ. The length of the CDR3 is 15 residues. The germline V and J ends were trimmed by 6 bases and 5 bases, with 17 bases remaining between them. CDR3 loop: CASRGRGREDNEQFF. The CDR3 DNA is TGTGCCAGCAGGGGTAGGGGGCGGGAGGACAATGAGCAGTTCTTC.

The V gene is TRBV3-1 (or the pseudogene TRBV3-2), the J gene TRBJ1-6; tentatively, D is TRBD1 (6 bases). The CDR3 contains 15 residues. V was pared by 4 bases and J by 7 bases, with 14 bases between. Germline V gives CDR1 LGHDT, CDR2 YNNKEL (reference sequence). CDR3: CASSPQGLGNSPLHF. The DNA for the CDR3 is TGTGCCAGCAGCCCACAGGGTTTGGGCAATTCACCCCTCCACTTT.

This clone was counted only a few times. The chain uses TRBV7-3 and TRBJ1-1; D is uncertain. The germline V gene encodes CDR1 SGHTA and CDR2 FQGTGA. The CDR3 totals 14 residues. Trimming removed 5 bases at V and 0 bases at J, with 10 bases between. The CDR3 DNA follows: TGTGCCAGCAGCACCGGAGAGATGAACACTGAAGCTTTCTTT. Translation gives CASSTGEMNTEAFF.

This chain connects TRBV6-5 to TRBJ1-6; D perhaps matches TRBD1 (6 bases). The CDR3 length is 14 residues. Trimming left V 6 bases short and J 6 bases short, with 12 bases between. Germline assignment: CDR1 MNHEY and CDR2 SVGAGI. CDR3 sequence (DNA): TGTGCCAGCAGCCCAGGGGAGTTTAATTCACCCCTCCACTTT. Its translation is CASSPGEFNSPLHF.

The rearrangement joins TRBV2 to TRBJ2-2, with TRBD2 as a possible D gene (5 bases). CDR1 and CDR2 from the germline V gene are SNHLY and FYNNEI. CDR3 size: 13 residues. The V end lost 11 bases, the J end lost 3 bases, and 13 bases lay between the germline ends. The CDR3 DNA is TGTGCCCTACGGGGAACTTACACCGGGGAGCTGTTTTTT. It translates to CALRGTYTGELFF.

The chain employs TRBV28 and TRBJ1-5, with TRBD1 matching 10 bases. The CDR3 consists of 17 residues. Per the germline V gene, CDR1 is MDHEN and CDR2 is SYDVKM. V lost 4 bases, J lost 5 bases, and 11 bases stayed unmatched. This chain's CDR3 is CASSSRGRQGADQPQHF. For the CDR3, the DNA is TGTGCCAGCAGTTCAAGGGGAAGACAGGGGGCGGATCAGCCCCAGCATTTT.

This chain connects TRBV7-2 to TRBJ1-2; D is unresolved. Germline assignment: CDR1 SGHTA and CDR2 FQGNSA. This CDR3 contains 14 residues. The V end lost 6 bases, the J end lost 0 bases, and 11 bases lay between the germline ends. The CDR3 loop reads CASSRGSTNYGYTF. DNA of the CDR3: TGTGCCAGCAGTCGAGGTAGCACTAACTATGGCTACACCTTC.